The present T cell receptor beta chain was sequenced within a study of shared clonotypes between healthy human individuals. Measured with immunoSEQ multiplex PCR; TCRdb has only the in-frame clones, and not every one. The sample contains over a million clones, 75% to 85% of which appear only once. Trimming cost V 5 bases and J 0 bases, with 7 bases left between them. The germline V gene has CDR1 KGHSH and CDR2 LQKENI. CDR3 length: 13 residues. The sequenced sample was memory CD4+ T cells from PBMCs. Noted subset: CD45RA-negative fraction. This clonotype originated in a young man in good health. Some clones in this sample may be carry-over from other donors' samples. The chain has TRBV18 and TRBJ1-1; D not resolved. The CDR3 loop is CASSSGLNTEAFF. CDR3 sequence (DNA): TGTGCCAGCTCATCGGGGTTGAACACTGAAGCTTTCTTT.